This T cell receptor beta chain was recovered during a study of T cells after yellow fever vaccination. There are 15 residues in the CDR3. V was trimmed by 3 bases and J by 4 bases, leaving 12 bases between them. TCRdb reprocessed the 5' RACE reads via MiXCR and lists one record per CDR3 protein. This sample yields just under 30,000 distinct CDR3 sequences, of which about 5% are seen a single time; roughly two fifths belongs to the top ten. This clonotype was seen many times. Its antigen is still unknown. Study outcomes and limitations: Abundant clonotypes from the bulk population could contaminate FACS-sorted repertoires. Among all clonotypes, a small share was observed in both CD4 and CD8 compartments.

The material was CD8+ T cells sorted from PBMCs, obtained 10 days after the yellow fever booster vaccination. J is TRBJ2-2 and V is TRBV12-3 or TRBV12-4; the D gene is possibly TRBD1 (5 bases). The receptor comes from a man younger than 45 who received the YFV17D yellow fever vaccine. The DNA of the CDR3 is TGTGCCAGCAGTTTCTTCAGGGCGACCACCGGGGAGCTGTTTTTT. Translation: CASSFFRATTGELFF.